This T cell receptor beta chain was identified during a study of blood T cell repertoires in COVID-19 (dated by TCRdb to between 2020 and 2021). At the level of the whole study: Collaborator samples came from the United States, Italy and Spain and covered acute and convalescent phases of COVID-19. Nearly every sample came with metadata listing a de-identified subject ID, COVID-19 status, age in years and sex. The prospective study material was composed of cDNA or gDNA derived from T cells, B-cell-depleted T cells, or PBMCs. HLA class I and class II types, where available, came from metadata supplied by the sample provider rather than from assay-based typing. Deeply sampled blood TCRbeta repertoires from subjects exposed to, actively infected with, or recovered from COVID-19 were included in the dataset. A freely available public database, intended as a resource for researchers studying the immune response to SARS-CoV-2, is where the repertoires were released. The samples were drawn from two sources: the first 160 participants of the ongoing ImmuneRACE study, and 1,254 subjects contributed by 6 global collaborators.

General findings and caveats noted by the study authors: The quantity of clinical and demographic metadata differed by source and by participant and was supplied without curation.

The cysteine opens and the phenylalanine closes a CDR3 of 16 amino acids. The DNA shown is the 48-base CDR3, in frame from base 1. Collaborating institutions collected whole blood in K2EDTA tubes following their own protocols. Collaborator samples were shipped for TCRbeta analysis as frozen whole blood, isolated PBMCs, or DNA extracted from either sample type. Regarding this clone: Its target antigen remains unknown. Base-call qualities are not available, and no considerably larger clone is one nucleotide away.

TCRbeta CDR3 regions were amplified from genomic DNA by means of the immunoSEQ Assay, a bias-controlled multiplex PCR. The study's own analysis went as follows. Within the assay, amplification of reference gene primers was used to estimate how many nucleated cells each sample contained. Sequence reads were collapsed and filtered to measure the absolute abundance of every unique TCRbeta CDR3 rearrangement. Productive Simpson clonality was computed per sample as the square root of Simpson's diversity index over productive rearrangements. Drawn from immuneACCESS, this table holds only the in-frame rearrangements with V and J called that TCRdb kept. Clones are partly lost; checked studies trace under half to an unresolved V gene and leave the rest unexplained. The V and J calls and the clone size are those of that table, but D and trimming were determined from the DNA. This sample lists over 200,000 clones; 65% to 90% were detected once. In total, the top ten clones hold approximately 6.1% of the sample.

The sample comprised peripheral blood. The V gene is TRBV12-2 and the J gene is TRBJ2-7; TRBD1 reflects the table's D call only, with no check against the DNA. TRBV12-2 is a pseudogene locus. This TCR came from a man older than 75 with acute or convalescent COVID-19. The nucleotide sequence reads TGTGCAAGTCGCTTAGAGGGTAGGGGCACTGCCTACGAGCAGTACTTC. The encoded protein is CASRLEGRGTAYEQYF.